This record concerns one TCR beta chain sequence. Seattle's cohort entered during active infection and was followed longitudinally. These data come from a study of blood T cell repertoires in COVID-19. Study overall: The United States, Italy and Spain provided the acute and convalescent COVID-19 samples.

Under the authors' procedure: It was from reference gene primer amplification that nucleated cell counts were estimated. The data were produced by immunoSEQ multiplex PCR, yet TCRdb's version contains in-frame clones alone and is incomplete. V and J calls and clone size are copied from that table; D and trimming were computed from the DNA. This table holds some 220,000 clones, 75% to 85% found once. Unmatched junction bases numbered 8, after V lost 3 bases and J lost 2 bases. The CDR3 is 17 amino acids. Per the germline V gene, CDR1 is LNHDA and CDR2 is SQIVND (reference sequence). Specimen: peripheral blood. The sequence was obtained from a man between 50 and 59 years old with COVID-19, enrolled during active disease. The V call is TRBV19, the J call TRBJ1-5; the match to TRBD1 covers 9 bases. As DNA, the CDR3 is TGTGCCAGTAGTATGAGACAGGGGGGGTCGGGCAATCAGCCCCAGCATTTT. Translating gives CASSMRQGGSGNQPQHF.